Presented here are 8 T cell receptor beta chains from one specimen sequenced in a study of T cells after posttransplantation cyclophosphamide. Sequencing used immunoSEQ multiplex PCR; TCRdb keeps in-frame clones, though not all of them. The sample has about 19,000 clones, around 70% seen once; the top ten hold roughly a quarter. Cyclophosphamide on days +3 and +4 followed busulfan-fludarabine conditioning and a marrow graft. The source was PBMCs, collected after an allogeneic stem cell transplant with post-transplant cyclophosphamide. The origin of the receptors is a male patient between 25 and 39 years old who received an allogeneic stem cell transplant from a related donor, was CMV-positive, and had acute GVHD only. A share of the T cells may be of graft donor origin.

The chain has TRBV29-1 and TRBJ2-7; 10 nucleotides align to TRBD2. The CDR3 extends over 13 amino acids. Germline V gene data show CDR1 as SQVTM and CDR2 as ANQGSEA. The trim removed 2 bases at V and 3 bases at J, leaving 1 base unmatched. CDR3 region: CSVESSGGYEQYF. CDR3 DNA: TGCAGCGTTGAATCTAGCGGGGGCTACGAGCAGTACTTC.

This chain's CDR3 is CASSPGQPPDEKLFF. The CDR3 DNA is TGTGCCAGCAGCCCGGGACAGCCCCCTGATGAAAAACTGTTTTTT. The rearrangement joins TRBV7-9 to TRBJ1-4, with 7 bases fitting TRBD1. Trimming cost V 5 bases and J 6 bases; bases outside gene matches: 9. The CDR3 sequence is 15 residues long. Germline CDR1 reads SEHNR; CDR2 reads FQNEAQ (reference sequence).

In DNA, the CDR3 is TGTGCCATTTCAGGGGCATATAATTCACCCCTCCACTTT. Translated, it gives CAISGAYNSPLHF. V and J are TRBV6-1 and TRBJ1-6; TRBD1 might be the D (6 bases). The length of the CDR3 is 13 residues. V was shortened by 10 bases and J by 4 bases, with 11 bases between the two germline ends. Germline-derived CDR1 and CDR2 are MNHNS and SASEGT.

CDR3 in amino acids: CASSNLETQYF. CDR3 coding DNA: TGTGCCAGCAGTAACTTGGAGACCCAGTACTTC. The V gene is TRBV2, the J gene TRBJ2-5; D unclear. Trimming shortened V by 5 bases and J by 5 bases, and 6 bases separated the two germline ends. The length of the CDR3 is 11 residues. Germline lookup yields CDR1 SNHLY and CDR2 FYNNEI. Supplemented by reference TRBV2 and TRBJ2-5, the full variable domain reads EPEVTQTPSHQVTQMGQEVILRCVPISNHLYFYWYRQILGQKVEFLVSFYNNEISEKSEIFDDQFSVERPDGSNFTLKIRSTKLEDSAMYFCASSNLETQYFGPGTRLLVL.

The chain couples TRBV28 to TRBJ1-1, with D possibly being TRBD1 (5 bases). Germline V gene lookup returns CDR1 MDHEN and CDR2 SYDVKM. There are 16 residues in the CDR3. V lost 4 bases and J 0 bases, leaving 15 bases between the germline ends. The CDR3: CASSSPFTGLNTEAFF. CDR3 coding DNA: TGTGCCAGCAGTTCCCCATTCACAGGTCTGAACACTGAAGCTTTCTTT.

This clone turned up a few times. The chain links TRBV11-3 to TRBJ1-2; the match to TRBD1 covers 9 bases. Germline-derived CDR1 and CDR2 are SGHNT and YENEEA. The CDR3 length is 13 residues. Trimming took 5 bases from V and 4 from J; bases not matched to a gene: 2. The CDR3, as DNA: TGTGCCAGCAGCGTGACAGGGGGCTATGGCTACACCTTC. This translates into CASSVTGGYGYTF. The whole variable domain, remainder taken from reference TRBV11-3 and TRBJ1-2, is EAGVVQSPRYKIIEKKQPVAFWCNPISGHNTLYWYLQNLGQGPELLIRYENEEAVDDSQLPKDRFSAERLKGVDSTLKIQPAELGDSAVYLCASSVTGGYGYTFGSGTRLTVV.

This clone was picked up one time. The genes are TRBV5-4 and TRBJ2-5; possible D gene TRBD2, 6 bases. The CDR3 length is 14 residues. Between the trimmed V and J ends, which lost 4 bases and 2 bases, there was a span of 12 bases. Germline V CDR1 and CDR2: SGHNT, YYREEE (reference sequence). CDR3 loop: CASSQELAQETQYF. The CDR3, as DNA: TGTGCCAGCAGCCAGGAGCTAGCGCAAGAGACCCAGTACTTC.

The CDR3 loop is CATPERDREPYEQYF. CDR3 coding DNA: TGTGCCACCCCGGAACGGGACAGGGAACCCTACGAGCAGTACTTC. The chain is built from TRBV15 and TRBJ2-7, with 9 nucleotides matching TRBD1. J lost 2 bases, V lost 8 bases, and 10 bases had no gene match. Germline CDR1 and CDR2: LNHNV and YYDKDF (reference sequence). This CDR3 region has 15 residues.